This entry lists 5 T cell receptor beta chains sequenced from one sample in a study of shared clonotypes between healthy human individuals. Data came from immunoSEQ multiplex PCR; TCRdb stores just in-frame clones and leaves some out. The sample lists roughly 2.5 million clones; roughly nine tenths were seen once. The sequencing input was naive CD4+ T cells sorted from blood. Specified subset: CD45RA+ positively selected. These receptor sequences come from a man aged 18 to 30 in good health.

This clone has a handful of counts. The CDR3 region is CASSQAGGEHQPQHF. DNA for the CDR3: TGCGCCAGCAGCCAAGCAGGAGGGGAACATCAGCCCCAGCATTTT. The chain combines TRBV4-1 with TRBJ1-5, with D perhaps TRBD1 (5 bases). Trimming left V 1 base short and J 5 bases short, with 12 bases between. The germline gives CDR1 MGHRA, CDR2 YSYEKL. The CDR3 consists of 15 residues.

The V call is TRBV6-6, the J call TRBJ2-3; D is unresolved. The CDR3 length is 11 residues. V lost 6 bases, J lost 6 bases, and 7 bases lay in between. CDR1 MNHNY and CDR2 SVGAGI come from the germline V gene (reference sequence). The CDR3 DNA sequence: TGTGCCAGCAGGCTCTGGGATACGCAGTATTTT. It encodes CASRLWDTQYF.

The gene calls are TRBV7-2 and TRBJ2-5, with 8 bases fitting TRBD1. Trimming took 3 bases from V and 5 from J; bases not matched to a gene: 5. Germline V gives CDR1 SGHTA, CDR2 FQGNSA. This CDR3 has 14 residues. In nucleotides, the CDR3 is TGTGCCAGCAGCTTCGACAGGGGAAGGGAGACCCAGTACTTC. The encoded protein is CASSFDRGRETQYF.

This sequence joins TRBV5-1 and TRBJ1-3; a possible D gene is TRBD1 (6 bases). Germline assignment: CDR1 SGHRS and CDR2 YFSETQ. Trimming removed 0 bases from V and 0 bases from J, with 19 bases in between. CDR3 length equals 19 residues. CDR3 protein: CASSLVPGQAVISGNTIYF. CDR3 sequence (DNA): TGCGCCAGCAGCTTGGTACCGGGACAAGCCGTTATCTCTGGAAACACCATATATTTT.

This chain uses TRBV4-3 with TRBJ1-2; D may be TRBD1 (5 bases). CDR1 LGHNA and CDR2 YSLEER come from the germline V gene. Deletions cut 1 base from V and 2 bases from J, with 17 bases between. The CDR3 has 17 amino acids. For the CDR3, the DNA is TGCGCCAGCAGCCAAGCCGTGGGGGTGGGCGGCAACTATGGCTACACCTTC. Amino acids: CASSQAVGVGGNYGYTF.